The source of this TCR beta chain is a study of blood T cells in healthy people across ages. There are a few counts of this clonotype. The CDR3 consists of 16 residues. Losses at the gene ends were 1 base for V and 10 bases for J; bases not matched to a gene: 9. Germline V gene lookup returns CDR1 SGHDN and CDR2 FVKESK. A second 7 to 11 cycle PCR used barcoded and J-beta primers. A template-switch adaptor containing 12 random nucleotides labeled each cDNA molecule. TCRdb passed the 5' RACE reads through MiXCR, listing each CDR3 protein once. The data contain 450,000 to 700,000 distinct CDR3 sequences, about 25% of them seen just once; the ten biggest clones take up less than 20%.

This receptor was identified in a woman in her 70s in good health. The specimen sequenced was blood. The gene calls are TRBV14 and TRBJ2-1, with 11 bases aligning to TRBD2. CDR3 DNA sequence: TGTGCCAGCAGCCAAGGACTAGCGGGGCTTAGAGCGGAGCAGTTCTTC. Translated, it gives CASSQGLAGLRAEQFF.